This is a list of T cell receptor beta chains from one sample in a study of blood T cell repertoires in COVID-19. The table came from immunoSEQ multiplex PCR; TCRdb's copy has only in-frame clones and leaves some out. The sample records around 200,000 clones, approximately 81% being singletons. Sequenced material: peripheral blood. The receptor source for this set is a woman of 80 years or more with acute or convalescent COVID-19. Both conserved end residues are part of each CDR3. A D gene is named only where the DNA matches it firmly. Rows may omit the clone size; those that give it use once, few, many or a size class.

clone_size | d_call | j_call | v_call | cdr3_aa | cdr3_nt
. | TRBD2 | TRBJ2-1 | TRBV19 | CASTRTSGGPNEQFF | TGTGCCAGTACCAGGACTAGCGGAGGCCCCAATGAGCAGTTCTTC
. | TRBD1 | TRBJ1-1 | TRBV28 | CASKLGGTPNTEAFF | TGTGCCAGCAAACTAGGGGGCACTCCGAACACTGAAGCTTTCTTT
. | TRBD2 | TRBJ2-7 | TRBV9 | CASSGSGGTSYEQYF | TGTGCCAGCAGCGGCAGCGGGGGGACCTCCTACGAGCAGTACTTC
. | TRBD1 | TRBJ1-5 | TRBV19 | CASSGSGGGGQPQHF | TGTGCCAGTAGTGGCTCAGGGGGCGGCGGTCAGCCCCAGCATTTT
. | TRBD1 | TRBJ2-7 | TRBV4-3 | CASSQERGQGTREQYF | TGCGCCAGCAGCCAAGAAAGGGGACAGGGAACCCGGGAGCAGTACTTC
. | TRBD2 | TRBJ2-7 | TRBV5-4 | CASSPKSTGGHYEQYF | TGTGCCAGCAGCCCCAAAAGTACGGGAGGGCATTACGAGCAGTACTTC
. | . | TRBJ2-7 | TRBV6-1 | CASSEMTFSYEQYF | TGTGCCAGCAGTGAAATGACTTTCTCCTACGAGCAGTACTTC
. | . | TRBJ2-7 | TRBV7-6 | CASSGSQVSYEQYF | TGTGCCAGCAGTGGGTCCCAGGTCTCCTACGAGCAGTACTTC
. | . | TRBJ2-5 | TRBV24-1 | CATSEADSPKETQYF | TGTGCCACCAGTGAGGCGGACAGTCCTAAAGAGACCCAGTACTTC
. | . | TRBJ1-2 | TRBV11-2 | CASSLGQTYGYTF | TGTGCCAGCAGTTTAGGACAGACCTATGGCTACACCTTC
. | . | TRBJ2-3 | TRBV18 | CASSRQQPTDTQYF | TGTGCCAGCTCTAGACAGCAGCCCACAGATACGCAGTATTTT
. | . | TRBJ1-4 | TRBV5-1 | CASSLDTGIGEKLFF | TGCGCCAGCAGCTTGGATACAGGGATCGGTGAAAAACTGTTTTTT
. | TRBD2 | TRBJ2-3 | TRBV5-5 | CASSLPPGLAGDTQYF | TGTGCCAGCAGCTTACCACCGGGACTAGCGGGAGATACGCAGTATTTT
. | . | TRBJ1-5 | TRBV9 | CASPRPGNQPQHF | TGTGCCAGCCCTAGGCCAGGGAATCAGCCCCAGCATTTT
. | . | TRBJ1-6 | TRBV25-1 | CASSDGDSPLHF | TGTGCCAGCAGTGACGGGGATTCACCCCTCCACTTT
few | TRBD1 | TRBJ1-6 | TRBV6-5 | CASTLTGINSPLHF | TGTGCCAGCACCCTGACAGGGATTAATTCACCCCTCCACTTT
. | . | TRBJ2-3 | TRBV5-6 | CASSLVGSYTDTQYF | TGTGCCAGCAGCTTGGTGGGCAGTTACACAGATACGCAGTATTTT
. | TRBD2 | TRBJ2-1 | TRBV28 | CATRLAGGPNNEQFF | TGTGCCACCCGACTAGCGGGGGGGCCTAACAATGAGCAGTTCTTC
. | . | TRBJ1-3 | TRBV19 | CASSEGRGNTIYF | TGTGCCAGTTCCGAGGGTAGAGGAAACACCATATATTTT
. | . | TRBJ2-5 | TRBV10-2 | CASSRANQETQYF | TGCGCCAGCAGCAGAGCGAACCAAGAGACCCAGTACTTC
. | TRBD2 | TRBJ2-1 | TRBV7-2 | CASSLVAGADNEQFF | TGTGCCAGCAGCTTAGTAGCGGGGGCCGACAATGAGCAGTTCTTC
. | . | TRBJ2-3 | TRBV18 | CASSLSRQISTDTQYF | TGTGCCAGCTCACTTAGCCGACAGATTTCCACAGATACGCAGTATTTT